This T cell receptor (beta chain) was documented in a study of blood T cell repertoires in COVID-19. For the study at large: Sites across the United States, Italy and Spain contributed samples from acute and convalescent COVID-19. The analysed material was cDNA or gDNA that came from T cells, B-cell-depleted T cells, or PBMCs.

The authors' processing: Amplification from reference gene primers served as the basis for estimated nucleated cell counts. Sequencing was performed with immunoSEQ multiplex PCR; in TCRdb, only in-frame clones are kept and a portion is missing. V and J calls and clone size come straight from that table; D and trimming were deduced from the DNA. Among 180,000 or so clones, about 88% were seen once, and the ten largest hold 0.99%. There are 16 residues in the CDR3. Germline V CDR1 and CDR2: SGHAT, FQNNGV. The ends lost 6 bases at V and 3 bases at J; junction bases unmatched: 10. The receptor comes from a man between 18 and 29 years old with acute or convalescent COVID-19. V and J are TRBV11-2 and TRBJ2-1; TRBD2 matches 8 bases. The sequenced sample was peripheral blood. The CDR3 region is CASRLYGGGFYNEQFF. DNA for the CDR3: TGTGCCAGCAGGCTCTATGGCGGGGGGTTCTACAATGAGCAGTTCTTC.